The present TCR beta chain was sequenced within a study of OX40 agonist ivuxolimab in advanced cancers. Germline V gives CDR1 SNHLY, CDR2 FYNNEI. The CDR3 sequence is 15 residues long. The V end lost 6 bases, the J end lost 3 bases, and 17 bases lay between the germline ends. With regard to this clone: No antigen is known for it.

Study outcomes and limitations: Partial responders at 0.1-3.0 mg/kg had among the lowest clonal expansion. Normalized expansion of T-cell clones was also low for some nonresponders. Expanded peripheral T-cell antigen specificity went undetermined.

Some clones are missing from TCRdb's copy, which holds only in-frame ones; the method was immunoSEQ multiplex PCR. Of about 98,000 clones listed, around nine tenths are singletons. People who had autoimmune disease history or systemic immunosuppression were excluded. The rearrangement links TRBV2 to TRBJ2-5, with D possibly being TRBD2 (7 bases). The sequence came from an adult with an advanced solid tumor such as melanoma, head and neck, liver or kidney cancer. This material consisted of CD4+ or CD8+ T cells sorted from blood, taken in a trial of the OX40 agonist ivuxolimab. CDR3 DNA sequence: TGTGCCAGCAGGGACCTTAGGGGGGGGGAAGAGACCCAGTACTTC. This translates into CASRDLRGGEETQYF.